This entry describes one TCR beta chain. Its target is not known. This record comes from a study of cytomegalovirus exposure and HLA in healthy donors. V was trimmed by 4 bases and J by 2 bases, leaving 16 bases between them. Germline loops: CDR1 SGHKS, CDR2 YYEKEE (reference sequence). The CDR3 runs to 15 residues. Findings and limits, study-wide: Being productive about 90% or about 30% of the time was typical of most TCR beta V segments in an earlier analysis.

A multiplex PCR was run with 60 Vbeta primers and 13 Jbeta primers. Measured with immunoSEQ multiplex PCR; TCRdb has only the in-frame clones, and not every one. There are about 190,000 clones in the sample; 65% to 75% occur only once, and over 4% lies in the top ten. The specimen sequenced was PBMCs. This TCR was recovered from a young man in good health and CMV-seropositive. V gene TRBV5-5 combines with J gene TRBJ2-7; perhaps TRBD2 as D (5 bases). The CDR3: CASSPEGVFPYEQYF. The CDR3 region has the DNA TGTGCCAGCAGCCCCGAGGGAGTTTTCCCCTACGAGCAGTACTTC.